These 27 T cell receptor beta chains were all obtained from the same sample, sequenced in a study of cytomegalovirus exposure and HLA in healthy donors. Primers included in the PCR were 60 Vbeta and 13 Jbeta primers. Method: immunoSEQ multiplex PCR; TCRdb's copy keeps in-frame clones and lacks some. The top ten hold 5.5% to 7% of the sample, which has over 55,000 clones, around 82% seen once. The sample taken for sequencing was PBMCs. These receptors all stem from a male donor in good health and CMV-seronegative.

The chain recombines TRBV6-6 with TRBJ2-3; D perhaps matches TRBD2 (5 bases). CDR1 MNHNY and CDR2 SVGAGI come from the germline V gene (reference sequence). Trimming stripped 0 bases from V and 8 bases from J, with 15 bases between. CDR3 length equals 15 residues. The CDR3 loop is CASSYSGSGRGTQYF. The CDR3 DNA reads as TGTGCCAGCAGTTACTCAGGGAGTGGGCGAGGTACGCAGTATTTT.

This clone was detected only a few times. The chain uses TRBV5-1 and TRBJ1-1, with 7 bases aligning to TRBD1. CDR3 length: 12 residues. With 3 bases clipped from V and 7 bases from J, the junction kept 3 bases outside the gene matches. Germline V lookup: CDR1 SGHRS, CDR2 YFSETQ. CDR3 DNA sequence: TGCGCCAGCAGCTACGGACAGGATGAAGCTTTCTTT. It translates to CASSYGQDEAFF.

This clone was detected only a few times. V and J are TRBV5-6 and TRBJ1-2; D unresolved. The CDR3 contains 13 residues. Trimming shortened V by 0 bases and J by 1 base, and 4 bases separated the two germline ends. The germline CDR1 and CDR2 sequences are SGHDT and YYEEEE. The CDR3 is CASSLVLNYGYTF. CDR3 DNA sequence: TGTGCCAGCAGCTTGGTTCTTAACTATGGCTACACCTTC.

This rearrangement joins TRBV7-3 to TRBJ2-5; D ambiguous. V was cut by 1 base and J by 2 bases, with 5 bases left in between. CDR1 is SGHTA and CDR2 is FQGTGA in the germline V gene. This CDR3 comprises 13 residues. This chain's CDR3 is CASSLNSQETQYF. For the CDR3, the DNA is TGTGCCAGCAGCTTAAATTCACAAGAGACCCAGTACTTC.

The V gene is TRBV5-1, the J gene TRBJ1-2; 7 bases agree with TRBD1. Trimming at V came to 2 bases and at J to 8 bases, leaving 3 bases not matched to a gene. The CDR3 sequence is 12 residues long. The germline V gene encodes CDR1 SGHRS and CDR2 YFSETQ. The CDR3 DNA follows: TGCGCCAGCAGCTTAACAGGGGAAGGCTACACCTTC. Translated, it gives CASSLTGEGYTF.

The J gene is TRBJ2-1, the V gene TRBV10-1, with 15 bases identical to TRBD2. Germline loops: CDR1 WNHNN, CDR2 SYGVQD (reference sequence). V lost 2 bases and J lost 7; bases outside the gene matches: 6. This CDR3 has 17 residues. The DNA for the CDR3 is TGCGCCAGCAGTGAGGGGACTAGCGGGGGGATAATAAATGAGCAGTTCTTC. Amino acid sequence: CASSEGTSGGIINEQFF.

This rearrangement joins TRBV29-1 to TRBJ1-2; 11 nucleotides align to TRBD1. This CDR3 is 15 amino acids long. The V and J ends lost 7 bases and 4 bases, in that order; junction bases with no gene match: 11. The V gene's germline CDR1 is SQVTM and CDR2 ANQGSEA. This chain's CDR3 is CSAAMAGTGGYGYTF. The CDR3 DNA follows: TGCAGCGCCGCAATGGCCGGGACAGGGGGCTATGGCTACACCTTC. Full variable domain (missing parts from reference TRBV29-1 and TRBJ1-2): SAVISQKPSRDICQRGTSLTIQCQVDSQVTMMFWYRQQPGQSLTLIATANQGSEATYESGFVIDKFPISRPNLTFSTLTVSNMSPEDSSIYLCSAAMAGTGGYGYTFGSGTRLTVV.

The genes are TRBV7-2 and TRBJ2-5; possibly TRBD2 for D (5 bases). This CDR3 spans 15 amino acids. Germline values: CDR1 SGHTA, CDR2 FQGNSA. V was shortened by 0 bases and J by 1 base, with 9 bases between the two germline ends. The CDR3 region is CASSLAGSGQETQYF. The DNA of the CDR3 is TGTGCCAGCAGCTTAGCAGGCAGCGGCCAAGAGACCCAGTACTTC.

The chain recombines TRBV19 with TRBJ1-5; D not resolved. Germline V gene sequence: CDR1 LNHDA, CDR2 SQIVND (reference sequence). Between the trimmed V and J ends, which lost 3 bases and 0 bases, there was a span of 12 bases. The length of the CDR3 is 16 residues. CDR3 in amino acids: CASSMQGLFSNQPQHF. The DNA of the CDR3 is TGTGCCAGTAGTATGCAAGGACTCTTTAGCAATCAGCCCCAGCATTTT.

The chain combines TRBV4-1 with TRBJ2-5, with a possible D match to TRBD2 (6 bases). Trimming pared 4 bases from V and 1 base from J, leaving 19 bases between. Looked up from germline, CDR1 is MGHRA and CDR2 is YSYEKL. The CDR3 loop spans 17 amino acids. The CDR3 loop is CASSRRQGGAPQETQYF. The CDR3 nucleotides are TGCGCCAGCAGCCGCAGGCAGGGAGGTGCCCCCCAAGAGACCCAGTACTTC.

This chain uses TRBV5-8 with TRBJ1-1; 9 bases map to TRBD1. Germline trimming cut 1 base from V and 3 bases from J; bases unmatched to any gene: 4. The CDR3 sequence is 15 residues long. CDR1 SGHTS and CDR2 YDEGEE come from the germline V gene. CDR3 in amino acids: CASSLRDREDTEAFF. DNA of the CDR3: TGTGCCAGCAGCTTGAGGGACAGGGAGGACACTGAAGCTTTCTTT.

This sequence joins TRBV5-5 and TRBJ1-4, with D hard to call. V lost 1 base to trimming and J lost 5 bases, with 15 bases between them. CDR1 SGHKS and CDR2 YYEKEE come from the germline V gene (reference sequence). CDR3 length: 16 amino acids. CDR3 amino acids: CASSLIAVSGNEKLFF. The CDR3, as DNA: TGTGCCAGCAGCTTGATAGCGGTGTCGGGAAATGAAAAACTGTTTTTT.

This chain uses TRBV19 with TRBJ1-5; TRBD1 agrees at 8 bases. J was trimmed by 5 bases and V by 7 bases; bases with no gene match: 10. The CDR3 extends over 15 amino acids. The germline CDR1 and CDR2 sequences are LNHDA and SQIVND (reference sequence). The DNA of the CDR3 is TGTGCCAGTAACAGGGGGGGGCGAATGGATCAGCCCCAGCATTTT. This codes for CASNRGGRMDQPQHF.

This sequence joins TRBV4-1 and TRBJ2-7, with 7 bases fitting TRBD1. CDR3 length equals 13 residues. Germline loops: CDR1 MGHRA, CDR2 YSYEKL. Unmatched junction bases numbered 0, after V lost 4 bases and J lost 0 bases. CDR3 amino acids: CASSRQGSYEQYF. CDR3 sequence (DNA): TGCGCCAGCAGCCGACAGGGCTCCTACGAGCAGTACTTC.

V usage is TRBV9 and J usage is TRBJ2-3, with 8 bases aligning to TRBD2. The CDR3 is 15 amino acids. Looked up from germline, CDR1 is SGDLS and CDR2 is YYNGEE. Trimming at V came to 0 bases and at J to 4 bases, leaving 4 bases not matched to a gene. In DNA form, the CDR3 reads TGTGCCAGCAGCGTAGAGCCTAGCGGGCCAGATACGCAGTATTTT. The encoded protein is CASSVEPSGPDTQYF.

The J gene is TRBJ1-2, the V gene TRBV6-1; TRBD1 is a possible D gene (6 bases). This CDR3 contains 14 residues. Germline V gene data show CDR1 as MNHNS and CDR2 as SASEGT. Trimming removed 2 bases at V and 4 bases at J, with 11 bases between. CDR3 in amino acids: CASSERGGGYGYTF. The CDR3 DNA follows: TGTGCCAGCAGTGAACGGGGGGGCGGCTATGGCTACACCTTC.

The J gene is TRBJ2-1, the V gene TRBV6-5; 11 positions agree with TRBD1. CDR1 and CDR2 (germline): MNHEY, SVGAGI. There are 15 residues in the CDR3. J gave up 8 bases and V 6 bases, and 9 bases lay outside the gene matches. This CDR3 reads CASRTGTGGLDEQFF. The CDR3 region has the DNA TGTGCCAGCAGGACCGGGACAGGGGGTCTCGATGAGCAGTTCTTC.

V gene TRBV29-1 combines with J gene TRBJ2-7; 11 bases match TRBD1. V gave up 6 bases and J gave up 4 bases; unmatched junction bases: 17. Per the germline V gene, CDR1 is SQVTM and CDR2 is ANQGSEA. The CDR3 is 17 amino acids. For the CDR3, the DNA is TGCAGCGTAGTGGGCGGACAGGGGGCTCAAACCGTTTACGAGCAGTACTTC. Protein: CSVVGGQGAQTVYEQYF.

The genes are TRBV6-4 and TRBJ1-2; possibly TRBD1 for D (6 bases). V lost 2 bases to trimming and J lost 5 bases, with 21 bases between them. Germline lookup yields CDR1 MRHNA and CDR2 SNTAGT. CDR3 size: 17 residues. In DNA form, the CDR3 reads TGTGCCAGCAGTGACCAAACAGGGTCTCGCGCCCAATATGGCTACACCTTC. This sequence encodes CASSDQTGSRAQYGYTF.

CDR3 protein: CASSVALDSSYGYTF. CDR3 bases: TGTGCCAGCAGCGTAGCCCTGGACAGCTCCTATGGCTACACCTTC. The rearrangement uses TRBV9 and TRBJ1-2, with D possibly matching TRBD1 (6 bases). The CDR3 runs to 15 residues. Germline lookup yields CDR1 SGDLS and CDR2 YYNGEE. The V end lost 0 bases, the J end lost 4 bases, and 13 bases lay between the germline ends.

The rearrangement joins TRBV30 to TRBJ1-5; D is uncertain. The length of the CDR3 is 14 residues. Germline V gives CDR1 GTSNPN, CDR2 SVGIG (reference sequence). With 3 bases removed from V and 4 bases from J, the gap between germline ends came to 13 bases. The CDR3, as DNA: TGTGCCTGGAGCCTCGGCAGGCCGAATCAGCCCCAGCATTTT. Amino acid sequence: CAWSLGRPNQPQHF. The entire variable domain, with the rest obtained from reference TRBV30 and TRBJ1-5, is as follows: SQTIHQWPATLVQPVGSPLSLECTVEGTSNPNLYWYRQAAGRGLQLLFYSVGIGQISSEVPQNLSASRPQDRQFILSSKKLLLSDSGFYLCAWSLGRPNQPQHFGDGTRLSIL.

V is TRBV19 and J is TRBJ1-5; D is unclear. This CDR3 has 15 residues. Looked up from germline, CDR1 is LNHDA and CDR2 is SQIVND (reference sequence). V was cut by 7 bases and J by 6 bases, with 19 bases left in between. The CDR3 is CASTVQHLGGQPQHF. Written as DNA, the CDR3 is TGTGCCAGTACCGTCCAGCACCTAGGCGGTCAGCCCCAGCATTTT.

The V gene is TRBV7-8, the J gene TRBJ2-1, with TRBD2 matching over 15 bases. Germline V gives CDR1 SGHVS, CDR2 FQNEAQ. V dropped 6 bases and J dropped 7; count of bases not matched to a gene: 4. The CDR3 length is 15 residues. As DNA, the CDR3 is TGTGCCAGCAGTCACGGACTAGCGGGGGGGAATGAGCAGTTCTTC. Translation: CASSHGLAGGNEQFF. The full variable domain, in which reference TRBV7-8 and TRBJ2-1 provide the parts outside the CDR3, is GAGVSQSPRYKVAKRGQDVALRCDPISGHVSLFWYQQALGQGPEFLTYFQNEAQLDKSGLPSDRFFAERPEGSVSTLKIQRTQQEDSAVYLCASSHGLAGGNEQFFGPGTRLTVL.

The gene calls are TRBV29-1 and TRBJ2-7, with D perhaps matching TRBD2 (5 bases). The CDR3 totals 15 residues. V was pared by 1 base and J by 2 bases, with 15 bases between. Germline V lookup: CDR1 SQVTM, CDR2 ANQGSEA. The CDR3 DNA is TGCAGCGTTGAAGCTACAGAGGAAGCGGCCTACGAGCAGTACTTC. This encodes CSVEATEEAAYEQYF.

This chain joins TRBV7-2 and TRBJ2-1; D is possibly TRBD1 (5 bases). Germline CDR1 SGHTA, CDR2 FQGNSA. V lost 1 base and J lost 2, with 6 bases in between. The CDR3 totals 14 residues. The CDR3 spells CASSLEQAYNEQFF. The CDR3 region has the DNA TGTGCCAGCAGCTTAGAACAGGCCTACAATGAGCAGTTCTTC.

The V gene is TRBV27, the J gene TRBJ1-1; the D gene is possibly TRBD1 (5 bases). The germline gives CDR1 MNHEY, CDR2 SMNVEV (reference sequence). The CDR3 has 13 amino acids. V gave up 3 bases and J gave up 4 bases, with 9 bases separating them. CDR3 sequence (DNA): TGTGCCAGCAGTTTCTTGGGGGGCACTGAAGCTTTCTTT. It specifies CASSFLGGTEAFF.

The chain carries TRBV10-3 and TRBJ1-1; D might be TRBD1 (5 bases). The CDR3 length is 15 residues. Germline V lookup: CDR1 ENHRY, CDR2 SYGVKD. V was clipped by 3 bases and J by 1 base, with 12 bases between them. CDR3 sequence: CAISDPGTQNTEAFF. DNA for the CDR3: TGTGCCATCAGTGACCCTGGGACTCAGAACACTGAAGCTTTCTTT.